What follows are 27 T cell receptor beta chains derived from one specimen sequenced in a study of shared clonotypes between healthy human individuals. TCRdb keeps only in-frame clones here, not all; method: immunoSEQ multiplex PCR. Of a few million clones in the sample, less than 95% were seen once. Sequenced: naive CD4+ T cells from PBMCs. Subset: CD45RA+ positively selected. The receptors stem from a man aged 18 to 30 in good health. Some clones in this sample may be carry-over from other donors' samples.

The J gene is TRBJ2-6, the V gene TRBV25-1; TRBD2 might be the D (5 bases). This CDR3 is built from 13 residues. The germline V gene encodes CDR1 MGHDK and CDR2 SYGVNS. Trimming shortened V by 5 bases and J by 9 bases, and 11 bases separated the two germline ends. The CDR3 region is CASSKDGSNVLTF. The CDR3 DNA reads as TGTGCCAGCAGTAAGGATGGGAGCAACGTCCTGACTTTC.

This clone was seen just once. V is TRBV11-2 and J is TRBJ1-1, with 7 bases that match TRBD1. CDR3 length: 14 amino acids. CDR1 is SGHAT, CDR2 FQNNGV, per germline. With 5 bases clipped from V and 1 base from J, the junction kept 4 bases outside the gene matches. In DNA form, the CDR3 reads TGTGCCAGCAGCCAGGGGGTTTGGAACACTGAAGCTTTCTTT. This codes for CASSQGVWNTEAFF.

The chain carries TRBV18 and TRBJ1-1, with a weak D call TRBD1 (5 bases). CDR3 size: 11 residues. Germline V gene data show CDR1 as KGHSH and CDR2 as LQKENI. The V and J ends lost 4 bases and 6 bases respectively, with 6 bases between them. DNA of the CDR3: TGTGCCAGCTCACGGGGGGCTGAAGCTTTCTTT. Translation: CASSRGAEAFF.

The rearrangement joins TRBV30 to TRBJ2-7; D not certain. Trimming cost V 2 bases and J 6 bases, with 5 bases left between them. The CDR3 runs to 10 residues. Germline values: CDR1 GTSNPN, CDR2 SVGIG (reference sequence). The CDR3 coding sequence is TGTGCCTGGAGTTTGGGCGAGCAGTACTTC. It specifies CAWSLGEQYF. The complete variable domain, with remaining parts taken from reference TRBV30 and TRBJ2-7, reads SQTIHQWPATLVQPVGSPLSLECTVEGTSNPNLYWYRQAAGRGLQLLFYSVGIGQISSEVPQNLSASRPQDRQFILSSKKLLLSDSGFYLCAWSLGEQYFGPGTRLTVT.

This chain joins TRBV2 and TRBJ2-7, with TRBD1 matching 9 bases. The V gene's germline CDR1 is SNHLY and CDR2 FYNNEI. The V gene end was trimmed by 6 bases and the J gene end by 2 bases; junction bases not matched to a gene: 5. The CDR3 consists of 14 residues. The CDR3 DNA is TGTGCCAGCAGAAGACAGGGGGGTCCCTACGAGCAGTACTTC. It codes for CASRRQGGPYEQYF.

The V call is TRBV28, the J call TRBJ2-6; D is uncertain. Between the trimmed V and J ends, which lost 5 bases and 9 bases, there was a span of 2 bases. Germline V gene sequence: CDR1 MDHEN, CDR2 SYDVKM. CDR3 length: 10 amino acids. This CDR3 is CASSRNVLTF. CDR3 DNA: TGTGCCAGCAGTCGCAACGTCCTGACTTTC.

The V gene is TRBV5-5, the J gene TRBJ1-5; TRBD1 is a possible D gene (5 bases). The CDR3 covers 13 residues. Looked up from germline, CDR1 is SGHKS and CDR2 is YYEKEE (reference sequence). V lost 2 bases and J lost 4, with 7 bases in between. CDR3 coding DNA: TGTGCCAGCAGCTTCTCAGGGAATCAGCCCCAGCATTTT. This gives the protein CASSFSGNQPQHF.

The V call is TRBV28, the J call TRBJ1-5; TRBD1 might be the D (6 bases). CDR1 is MDHEN, CDR2 SYDVKM, per germline. The CDR3 totals 17 residues. With 5 bases removed from V and 2 bases from J, the gap between germline ends came to 19 bases. The CDR3 DNA is TGTGCCAGCAGTCCACCATGGGGGGGCGAGGGCAATCAGCCCCAGCATTTT. Its protein is CASSPPWGGEGNQPQHF.

The chain has TRBV28 and TRBJ2-3; D unclear. Germline V gives CDR1 MDHEN, CDR2 SYDVKM. V lost 6 bases and J 4 bases, leaving 5 bases between the germline ends. The CDR3 length is 11 residues. The CDR3 nucleotides are TGTGCCAGCAGGACGGCAGATACGCAGTATTTT. It codes for CASRTADTQYF.

The chain is built from TRBV5-1 and TRBJ2-5, with D perhaps matching TRBD2 (5 bases). The CDR3 has 17 amino acids. The V end lost 2 bases, the J end lost 10 bases, and 27 bases lay between the germline ends. Looked up from germline, CDR1 is SGHRS and CDR2 is YFSETQ. CDR3 DNA sequence: TGCGCCAGCAGCTTAAGCAGCGGTCCCCCAGGAAGGGTGGGCCAGTACTTC. Its protein product is CASSLSSGPPGRVGQYF.

The rearrangement joins TRBV5-1 to TRBJ2-1, with TRBD1 matching 9 bases. From germline, CDR1 is SGHRS and CDR2 YFSETQ. J gave up 8 bases and V 4 bases, and 10 bases lay outside the gene matches. This CDR3 spans 15 amino acids. DNA of the CDR3: TGCGCCAGCAGCCGGCCGGGACAGGGTACCTATGAGCAGTTCTTC. Translation gives CASSRPGQGTYEQFF.

CDR3 sequence (DNA): TGCGCCAGCAGCCAAGACCGGGGACTGGAAAGGAATGAGCAGTTCTTC. This encodes CASSQDRGLERNEQFF. The chain uses TRBV4-1 and TRBJ2-1; weak D call: TRBD2 (6 bases). Germline assignment: CDR1 MGHRA and CDR2 YSYEKL. There are 16 residues in the CDR3. Trimming pared 0 bases from V and 7 bases from J, leaving 16 bases between.

The chain employs TRBV27 and TRBJ2-1; 8 bases map to TRBD2. The V and J ends lost 7 bases and 0 bases, in that order; junction bases with no gene match: 5. Germline CDR1 is MNHEY and CDR2 is SMNVEV (reference sequence). This CDR3 comprises 15 residues. This CDR3 reads CASTREGLSYNEQFF. The CDR3 DNA reads TGTGCCAGCACCCGGGAGGGCCTCTCCTACAATGAGCAGTTCTTC.

This clone has only one observation. V is TRBV6-4 and J is TRBJ2-3, with 7 bases aligning to TRBD1. This CDR3 contains 14 residues. Germline V gene data show CDR1 as MRHNA and CDR2 as SNTAGT. Trimming at V came to 1 base and at J to 5 bases, leaving 3 bases not matched to a gene. The CDR3 DNA sequence: TGTGCCAGCAGTGACTTGGCAGGGGGAGATACGCAGTATTTT. It specifies CASSDLAGGDTQYF.

As for this clone: The sample contains more than one DNA sequence encoding this CDR3. The chain employs TRBV28 and TRBJ1-2, with 7 nucleotides matching TRBD1. The germline V gene has CDR1 MDHEN and CDR2 SYDVKM. This CDR3 has 13 residues. The V segment lost 6 bases and the J segment 5 bases; nucleotides outside the gene matches: 6. As DNA, the CDR3 is TGTGCCAGCAGGCCGACAGGGAGATATGGCTACACCTTC. Its protein is CASRPTGRYGYTF.

There are a few counts of this clone. The V gene is TRBV11-2, the J gene TRBJ2-7, with TRBD1 matching 8 bases. Germline V gene data show CDR1 as SGHAT and CDR2 as FQNNGV. CDR3 size: 13 residues. Trimming removed 5 bases from V and 6 bases from J; junction bases left unmatched: 6. In nucleotides, the CDR3 is TGTGCCAGCAGCAAGGACAGGGCGAGCGAGCAGTACTTC. It yields the protein CASSKDRASEQYF.

The rearrangement links TRBV19 to TRBJ2-7; a possible D gene is TRBD1 (6 bases). Germline V gene data show CDR1 as LNHDA and CDR2 as SQIVND (reference sequence). Trimming stripped 3 bases from V and 6 bases from J, with 9 bases between. The CDR3 loop spans 12 amino acids. The CDR3 DNA reads as TGTGCCAGTAGTATTCAAGGGGGCGAGCAGTACTTC. Residues: CASSIQGGEQYF.

The V call is TRBV6-5, the J call TRBJ2-6; D not certain. The V end lost 5 bases, the J end lost 1 base, and 9 bases lay between the germline ends. This CDR3 has 15 residues. Germline lookup yields CDR1 MNHEY and CDR2 SVGAGI. CDR3 protein: CASSHLISGANVLTF. DNA for the CDR3: TGTGCCAGCAGTCACTTAATATCTGGGGCCAACGTCCTGACTTTC.

This clone has a single count. The chain is built from TRBV29-1 and TRBJ1-1; perhaps TRBD1 as D (5 bases). This CDR3 is built from 13 residues. CDR1 and CDR2 from the germline V gene are SQVTM and ANQGSEA. V dropped 4 bases and J dropped 7 bases, with 16 bases sitting between them. The CDR3 reads CSVAHGGEGEAFF. CDR3 bases: TGCAGCGTTGCCCATGGGGGGGAGGGTGAAGCTTTCTTT.

The chain recombines TRBV7-9 with TRBJ2-5; 7 bases line up with TRBD1. The CDR3 is 15 residues long. CDR1 is SEHNR and CDR2 is FQNEAQ in the germline V gene (reference sequence). V lost 4 bases and J lost 2; bases outside the gene matches: 7. The CDR3 loop is CASSSPRQGQETQYF. The CDR3 region has the DNA TGTGCCAGCAGCTCCCCACGACAGGGACAAGAGACCCAGTACTTC.

The chain uses TRBV28 and TRBJ1-2, with a tentative D call TRBD1 (5 bases). There are 14 residues in the CDR3. CDR1 is MDHEN and CDR2 is SYDVKM in the germline V gene. V lost 5 bases and J lost 4, with 14 bases in between. CDR3 residues: CASSPGPTSYGYTF. CDR3 DNA: TGTGCCAGCAGTCCGGGACCAACGTCCTATGGCTACACCTTC.

The gene calls are TRBV28 and TRBJ1-4, with TRBD1 identical over 8 bases. CDR1 and CDR2 (germline): MDHEN, SYDVKM. V was clipped by 1 base and J by 6 bases; unmatched bases: 7. This CDR3 has 16 residues. The DNA for the CDR3 is TGTGCCAGCAGTTTATTTGGCTTGGACAGGGATGAAAAACTGTTTTTT. This gives the protein CASSLFGLDRDEKLFF.

The chain has TRBV4-3 and TRBJ2-7, with 9 positions matching TRBD1. Germline lookup yields CDR1 LGHNA and CDR2 YSLEER. J was trimmed by 4 bases and V by 4 bases; bases with no gene match: 8. The CDR3 is made up of 15 amino acids. CDR3 amino acids: CASSLRQGEIYEQYF. The CDR3 DNA reads as TGCGCCAGCAGCCTCCGACAGGGGGAGATTTACGAGCAGTACTTC.

Worth noting for this clone: The same CDR3 also results from other DNA sequences found in this sample. This rearrangement joins TRBV7-6 to TRBJ2-5; 12 bases fit TRBD2. Trimming took 1 base from V and 2 from J; bases not matched to a gene: 5. Germline CDR1 reads SGHVS; CDR2 reads FNYEAQ. This CDR3 is built from 17 residues. The CDR3 DNA reads as TGTGCCAGCAGCTTAGGGCTAGCGGGAGGGGGACAAGAGACCCAGTACTTC. Its protein product is CASSLGLAGGGQETQYF.

The chain couples TRBV21-1 to TRBJ1-1. TRBV21-1 is a recognized pseudogene. The CDR3 loop spans 17 amino acids. CDR3 DNA sequence: TGTGCCAGCAGCGGCGGGGCGGGGGCGCGAGGGTACACTGAAGCTTTCTTT. Its protein product is CASSGGAGARGYTEAFF.

DNA for the CDR3: TGTGCCAGCAGCCAATCAGGGCAATTCTACGAGCAGTACTTC. Its translation: CASSQSGQFYEQYF. The chain recombines TRBV14 with TRBJ2-7; D is perhaps TRBD1 (5 bases). Germline V gene data show CDR1 as SGHDN and CDR2 as FVKESK. The CDR3 covers 14 residues. V lost 2 bases to trimming and J lost 3 bases, with 11 bases between them.

The chain employs TRBV6-5 and TRBJ1-1; unclear D gene. Trimming stripped 8 bases from V and 4 bases from J, with 17 bases between. In germline, CDR1 is MNHEY, CDR2 SVGAGI. This CDR3 region has 14 residues. The CDR3 loop is CASSSLLGSTEAFF. CDR3 in DNA: TGTGCCAGCTCTAGCTTACTTGGGAGCACTGAAGCTTTCTTT.